At least ten counts were recorded for the clone carrying this TCR beta chain. The antigen is not known. This entry is derived from a study of T-cell reconstitution after alpha-beta-depleted transplantation in children. Regarding the study as a whole: In patients about two months after transplant, alpha-beta T cells reportedly arose from several hundred expanded graft clones.

Unique molecular identifiers were incorporated into the prepared TCRbeta library. TCRdb re-derived calls from the PCR reads in MiXCR, one entry per CDR3 protein. Of around 600,000 distinct CDR3 sequences in the sample, 23% were seen once. Germline assignment: CDR1 SQVTM and CDR2 ANQGSEA. CDR3 length: 12 amino acids. The V gene lost 3 bases and the J gene lost 5 bases, with 10 bases spanning the gap. This chain joins TRBV29-1 and TRBJ1-2; D might be TRBD1 (6 bases). Sequenced material: PBMCs, mostly from graft donor cells, taken 360 days after TCRalphabeta/CD19-depleted stem cell transplant. The clonotype originates from a boy less than two years old who had a stem cell transplant for acute myeloid leukemia, so the T cells may come from the graft donor. The CDR3 region has the DNA TGCAGCGTTGATGGGACATATTATGGCTACACCTTC. Encoded protein: CSVDGTYYGYTF.